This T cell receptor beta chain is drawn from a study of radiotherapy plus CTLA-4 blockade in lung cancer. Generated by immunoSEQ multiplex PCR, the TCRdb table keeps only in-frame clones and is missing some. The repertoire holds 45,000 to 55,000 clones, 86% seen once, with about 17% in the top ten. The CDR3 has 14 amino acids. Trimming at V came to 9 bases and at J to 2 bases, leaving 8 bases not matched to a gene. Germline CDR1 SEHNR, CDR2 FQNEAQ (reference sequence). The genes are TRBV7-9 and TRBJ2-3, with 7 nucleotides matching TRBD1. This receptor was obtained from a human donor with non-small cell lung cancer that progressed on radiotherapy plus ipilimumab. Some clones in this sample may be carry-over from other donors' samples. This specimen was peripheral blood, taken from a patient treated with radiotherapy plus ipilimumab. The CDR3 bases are TGTGCCAGTGCGACAGGGAAAGACACAGATACGCAGTATTTT. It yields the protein CASATGKDTDTQYF.